Shown below are 7 T cell receptor beta chains from a single sample sequenced in a study of T cells in Graves' hyperthyroidism and ophthalmopathy. Amplified regions were TCR beta CDR3 sequences from RNA transcripts. The TCR CDR3 was amplified in a first-round RT-PCR using the HTBI primer set. TCRdb reanalysed the multiplex PCR reads using MiXCR and keeps one entry per CDR3 protein. The sample comprises more than 600,000 distinct CDR3 sequences, about a sixth of which are singletons, and 8.4% rests with the top ten. What was sequenced was blood. The receptors derive from a man between 18 and 29 years old with Graves' hyperthyroidism.

In its sample, this clonotype was seen a few times. CDR3 residues: CASSESGAGVNQPQHF. The DNA for the CDR3 is TGCGCCAGCAGTGAGTCGGGGGCAGGGGTTAATCAGCCCCAGCATTTT. The chain employs TRBV10-2 and TRBJ1-5, with TRBD1 as a possible D gene (6 bases). Germline V gene lookup returns CDR1 WSHSY and CDR2 SAAADI. The CDR3 runs to 16 residues. Trimming took off 0 bases at V and 4 bases at J, with 13 bases between the two ends.

As regards this clonotype: A read error may account for a junction end that differs from germline. CDR3 coding DNA: TGTGCCAGCAGCCCCTTGACAGGTGGGGAGACCCAATACTTC. Amino acids: CASSPLTGGETQYF. V gene TRBV28 combines with J gene TRBJ2-5; a possible D gene is TRBD1 (6 bases). Germline V gives CDR1 MDHEN, CDR2 SYDVKM. The CDR3 contains 14 residues. The full variable domain, completed using reference TRBV28 and TRBJ2-5, is DVKVTQSSRYLVKRTGEKVFLECVQDMDHENMFWYRQDPGLGLRLIYFSYDVKMKEKGDIPEGYSVSREKKERFSLILESASTNQTSMYLCASSPLTGGETQYFGPGTRLLVL.

This clonotype was picked up a small number of times. V usage is TRBV20-1 and J usage is TRBJ2-5; D is perhaps TRBD1 or TRBD2 (5 bases each). V lost 6 bases, J lost 5 bases, and 19 bases lay in between. The V gene's germline CDR1 is DFQATT and CDR2 SNEGSKA (reference sequence). There are 14 residues in the CDR3. For the CDR3, the DNA is TGCAGTGCCGTCGGGGACCCGCGGTGGGAGACCCAGTACTTC. Translated: CSAVGDPRWETQYF.

This clonotype was seen repeatedly, ten times or more. The chain recombines TRBV20-1 with TRBJ1-5; D uncertain. Germline V lookup: CDR1 DFQATT, CDR2 SNEGSKA (reference sequence). Trimming shortened V by 1 base and J by 4 bases, and 8 bases separated the two germline ends. This CDR3 comprises 13 residues. The CDR3 loop reads CSARVDGNQPQHF. In nucleotides, the CDR3 is TGCAGTGCTAGAGTCGACGGGAATCAGCCCCAGCATTTT.

CDR3 coding DNA: TGCGCCAGCAGCTTGGAACAGGTCTCCAGTGAGCAGTTCTTC. Translated, it gives CASSLEQVSSEQFF. The genes are TRBV5-1 and TRBJ2-1, with D maybe TRBD1 (5 bases). V was clipped by 0 bases and J by 9 bases, with 13 bases between them. CDR1 and CDR2 (germline): SGHRS, YFSETQ. The CDR3 is 14 amino acids.

This clonotype was counted ten times or more. V usage is TRBV5-1 and J usage is TRBJ2-1, with 10 bases identical to TRBD1. J lost 8 bases, V lost 4 bases, and 12 bases had no gene match. CDR3 length: 16 amino acids. The germline V gene encodes CDR1 SGHRS and CDR2 YFSETQ. The CDR3 here is CASSVTGGAGTDEQFF. The CDR3 DNA sequence: TGCGCCAGCAGCGTGACAGGGGGCGCTGGGACCGATGAGCAGTTCTTC.

The chain uses TRBV6-4 and TRBJ2-4; D not certain. V was trimmed by 0 bases and J by 0 bases, leaving 12 bases between them. This CDR3 spans 17 amino acids. Germline V gives CDR1 MRHNA, CDR2 SNTAGT. The CDR3 protein is CASSDSSRVLAKNIQYF. The DNA of the CDR3 is TGTGCCAGCAGTGACTCGAGCCGGGTACTAGCCAAAAACATTCAGTACTTC.